This T cell receptor (beta chain) was obtained from a study of T cell repertoires in cytomegalovirus infection. Regarding the study as a whole: Clonotype analysis showed dominance of the ex vivo response by HLA-C-restricted CMV-specific TCR beta clonotypes.

TCRdb passed the reads through MiXCR, listing each CDR3 protein once. Of some 800,000 distinct CDR3 sequences in the sample, around a third were seen once. About this clonotype: The antigen is undetermined.

The receptor comes from a human donor in good health (CMV status not recorded). Some clones in this sample may be carry-over from other donors' samples. Sequenced material: cultured CD8+ T cells from PBMCs, taken from culture after CMV antigen stimulation.

The DNA of the CDR3 is TGCGCCAGCAGCCCAGAGGTTTCCAATTCACCCCTCCACTTT. Its translation: CASSPEVSNSPLHF. V and J are TRBV4-3 and TRBJ1-6, with D uncertain. Trimming removed 4 bases from V and 7 bases from J, with 11 bases in between. Germline V gene sequence: CDR1 LGHNA, CDR2 YSLEER. This CDR3 spans 14 amino acids.